This entry is about one T cell receptor (beta chain). CDR1 is SQVTM, CDR2 ANQGSEA, per germline. The CDR3 is made up of 14 amino acids. The V and J ends lost 6 bases and 5 bases, in that order; junction bases with no gene match: 11. The data originate from a study of blood T cell repertoires in COVID-19. Study-wide context: PBMCs, B-cell-depleted T cells, or T cells were the source of the cDNA or gDNA that made up the material.

Seattle patients were enrolled while actively infected and followed longitudinally. Assay used: immunoSEQ multiplex PCR; TCRdb lists only in-frame clones, some missing. The sample comprises about 50,000 clones, about 90% of which are singletons, and about 2% rests with the top ten. Material: peripheral blood. V gene TRBV29-1 combines with J gene TRBJ2-7; TRBD1 aligns across 9 bases. This TCR was sampled from a woman of 80 years or more with COVID-19, enrolled during active disease. The CDR3 coding sequence is TGCAGCGTCAAAGGGACAGGGTGGGTCGACGAGCAGTACTTC. Encoded protein: CSVKGTGWVDEQYF.